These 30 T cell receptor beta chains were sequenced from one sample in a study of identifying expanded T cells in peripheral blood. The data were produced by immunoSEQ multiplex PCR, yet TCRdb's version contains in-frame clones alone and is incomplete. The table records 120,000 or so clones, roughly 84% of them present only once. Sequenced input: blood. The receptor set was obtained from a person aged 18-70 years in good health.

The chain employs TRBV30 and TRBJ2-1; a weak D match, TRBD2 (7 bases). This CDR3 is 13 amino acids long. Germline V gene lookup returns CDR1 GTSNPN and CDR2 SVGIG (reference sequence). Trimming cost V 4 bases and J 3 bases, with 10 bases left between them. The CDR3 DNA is TGTGCCTGGACAGGGGACTACTACAATGAGCAGTTCTTC. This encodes CAWTGDYYNEQFF. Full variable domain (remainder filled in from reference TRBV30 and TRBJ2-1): SQTIHQWPATLVQPVGSPLSLECTVEGTSNPNLYWYRQAAGRGLQLLFYSVGIGQISSEVPQNLSASRPQDRQFILSSKKLLLSDSGFYLCAWTGDYYNEQFFGPGTRLTVL.

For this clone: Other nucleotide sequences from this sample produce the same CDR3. CDR3 residues: CASSLEWGSYEQYF. The CDR3 nucleotides are TGTGCCAGCAGCTTGGAGTGGGGATCCTACGAGCAGTACTTC. J is TRBJ2-7 and V is TRBV5-5; D gene uncertain. This CDR3 region has 14 residues. The germline V and J ends were trimmed by 0 bases and 1 base, with 8 bases remaining between them. CDR1 and CDR2 from the germline V gene are SGHKS and YYEKEE (reference sequence). Full variable domain (missing parts from reference TRBV5-5 and TRBJ2-7): DAGVTQSPTHLIKTRGQQVTLRCSPISGHKSVSWYQQVLGQGPQFIFQYYEKEERGRGNFPDRFSARQFPNYSSELNVNALLLGDSALYLCASSLEWGSYEQYFGPGTRLTVT.

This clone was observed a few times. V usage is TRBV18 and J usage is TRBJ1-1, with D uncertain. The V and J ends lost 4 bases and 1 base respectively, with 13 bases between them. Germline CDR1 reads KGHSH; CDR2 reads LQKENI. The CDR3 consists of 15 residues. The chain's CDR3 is CASSLDGPSNTEAFF. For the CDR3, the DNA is TGTGCCAGCTCACTTGACGGGCCGTCGAACACTGAAGCTTTCTTT.

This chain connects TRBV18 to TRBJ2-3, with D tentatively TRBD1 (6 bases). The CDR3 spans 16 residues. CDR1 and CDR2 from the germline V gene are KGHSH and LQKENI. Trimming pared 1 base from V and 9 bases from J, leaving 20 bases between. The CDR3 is CASSPRAGAPTGTQYF. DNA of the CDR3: TGTGCCAGCTCACCACGGGCAGGGGCCCCAACAGGAACGCAGTATTTT.

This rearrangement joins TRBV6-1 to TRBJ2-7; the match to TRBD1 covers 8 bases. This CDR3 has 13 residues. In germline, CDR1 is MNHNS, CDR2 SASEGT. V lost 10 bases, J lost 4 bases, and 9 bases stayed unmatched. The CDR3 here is CATSTGASYEQYF. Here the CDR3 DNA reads TGTGCCACCTCGACAGGGGCAAGTTACGAGCAGTACTTC.

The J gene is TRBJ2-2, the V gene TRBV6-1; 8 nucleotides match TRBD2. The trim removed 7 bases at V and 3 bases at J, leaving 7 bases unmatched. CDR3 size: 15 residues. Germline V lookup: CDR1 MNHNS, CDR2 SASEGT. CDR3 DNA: TGTGCCAGCAACCCATCGGGGGGGGACACCGGGGAGCTGTTTTTT. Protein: CASNPSGGDTGELFF.

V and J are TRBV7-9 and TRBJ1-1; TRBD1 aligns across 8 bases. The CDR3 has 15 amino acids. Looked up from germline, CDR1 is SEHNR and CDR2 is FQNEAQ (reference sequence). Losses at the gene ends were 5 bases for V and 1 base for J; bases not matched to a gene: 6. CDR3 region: CASSQIQGENTEAFF. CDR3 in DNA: TGTGCCAGCAGCCAGATACAGGGGGAGAACACTGAAGCTTTCTTT.

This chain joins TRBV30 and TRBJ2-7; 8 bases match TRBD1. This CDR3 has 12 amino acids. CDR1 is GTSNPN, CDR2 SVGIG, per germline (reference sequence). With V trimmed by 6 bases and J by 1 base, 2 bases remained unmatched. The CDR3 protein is CACDRGSYEQYF. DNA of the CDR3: TGTGCCTGCGACAGGGGATCCTACGAGCAGTACTTC.

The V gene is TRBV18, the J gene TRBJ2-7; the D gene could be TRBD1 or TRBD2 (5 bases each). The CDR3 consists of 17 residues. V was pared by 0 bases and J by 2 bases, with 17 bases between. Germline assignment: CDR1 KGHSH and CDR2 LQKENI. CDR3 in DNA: TGTGCCAGCTCACCACCCACCGGGGACCGAAGAGCCTACGAGCAGTACTTC. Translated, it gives CASSPPTGDRRAYEQYF.

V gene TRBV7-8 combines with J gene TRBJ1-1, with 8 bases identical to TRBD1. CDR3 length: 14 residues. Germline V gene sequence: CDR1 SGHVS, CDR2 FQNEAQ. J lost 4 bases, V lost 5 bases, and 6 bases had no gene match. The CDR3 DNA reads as TGTGCCAGCAGCCCGACAGGGGAGGGCACTGAAGCTTTCTTT. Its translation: CASSPTGEGTEAFF.

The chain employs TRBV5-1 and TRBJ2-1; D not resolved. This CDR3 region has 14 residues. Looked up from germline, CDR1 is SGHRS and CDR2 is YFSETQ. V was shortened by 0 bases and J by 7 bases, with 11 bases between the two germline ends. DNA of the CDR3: TGCGCCAGCAGCTTGGTCTTCGCGGAAAATGAGCAGTTCTTC. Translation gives CASSLVFAENEQFF.

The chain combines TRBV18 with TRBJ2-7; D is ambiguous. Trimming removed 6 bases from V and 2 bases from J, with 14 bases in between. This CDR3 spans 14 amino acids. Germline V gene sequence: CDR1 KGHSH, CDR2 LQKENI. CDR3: CASSPGSTPYEQYF. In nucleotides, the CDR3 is TGTGCCAGCTCCCCCGGGTCTACCCCCTACGAGCAGTACTTC.

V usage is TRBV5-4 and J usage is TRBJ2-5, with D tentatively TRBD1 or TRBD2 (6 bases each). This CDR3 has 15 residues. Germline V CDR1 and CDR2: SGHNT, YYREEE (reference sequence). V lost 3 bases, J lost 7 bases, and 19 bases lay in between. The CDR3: CASSWRGGTLRTQYF. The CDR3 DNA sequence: TGTGCCAGCAGCTGGAGGGGCGGGACACTGAGGACCCAGTACTTC.

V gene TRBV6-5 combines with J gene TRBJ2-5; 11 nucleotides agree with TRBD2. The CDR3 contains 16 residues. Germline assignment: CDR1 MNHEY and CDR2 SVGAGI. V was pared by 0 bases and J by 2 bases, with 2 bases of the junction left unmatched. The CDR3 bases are TGTGCCAGCAGTTACTCGACTAGCGGGGCGCAAGAGACCCAGTACTTC. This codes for CASSYSTSGAQETQYF.

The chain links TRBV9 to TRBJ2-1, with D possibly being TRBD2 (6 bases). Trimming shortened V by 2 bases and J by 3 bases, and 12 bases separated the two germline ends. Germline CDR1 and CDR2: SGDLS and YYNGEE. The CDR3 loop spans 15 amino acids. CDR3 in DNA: TGTGCCAGCAGCGTTGTCGGCGGGGACTACAATGAGCAGTTCTTC. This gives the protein CASSVVGGDYNEQFF.

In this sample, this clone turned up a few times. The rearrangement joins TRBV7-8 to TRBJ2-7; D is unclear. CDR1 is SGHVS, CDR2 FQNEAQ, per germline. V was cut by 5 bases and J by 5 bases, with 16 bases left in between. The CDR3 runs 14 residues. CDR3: CASSHVGYGDEQYF. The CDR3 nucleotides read TGTGCCAGCAGCCACGTCGGTTATGGCGACGAGCAGTACTTC. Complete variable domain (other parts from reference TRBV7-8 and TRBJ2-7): GAGVSQSPRYKVAKRGQDVALRCDPISGHVSLFWYQQALGQGPEFLTYFQNEAQLDKSGLPSDRFFAERPEGSVSTLKIQRTQQEDSAVYLCASSHVGYGDEQYFGPGTRLTVT.

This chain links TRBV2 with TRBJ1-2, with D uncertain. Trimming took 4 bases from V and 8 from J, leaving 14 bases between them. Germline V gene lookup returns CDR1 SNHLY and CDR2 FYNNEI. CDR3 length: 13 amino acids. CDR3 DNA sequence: TGTGCCAGCAGTGGGTGGGGAAAGGAGGGCTACACCTTC. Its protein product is CASSGWGKEGYTF.

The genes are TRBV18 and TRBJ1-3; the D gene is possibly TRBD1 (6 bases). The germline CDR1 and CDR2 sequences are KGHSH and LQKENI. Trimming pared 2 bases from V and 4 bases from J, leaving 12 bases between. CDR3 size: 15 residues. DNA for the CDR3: TGTGCCAGCTCACCAATGAGGGGGGACGGAAACACCATATATTTT. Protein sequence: CASSPMRGDGNTIYF.

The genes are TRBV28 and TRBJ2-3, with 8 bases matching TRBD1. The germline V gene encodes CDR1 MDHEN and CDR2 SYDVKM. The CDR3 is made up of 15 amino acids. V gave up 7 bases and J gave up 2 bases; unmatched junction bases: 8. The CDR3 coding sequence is TGTGCCAGCAAAAGGGACAGGAGCGTCACAGATACGCAGTATTTT. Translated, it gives CASKRDRSVTDTQYF.

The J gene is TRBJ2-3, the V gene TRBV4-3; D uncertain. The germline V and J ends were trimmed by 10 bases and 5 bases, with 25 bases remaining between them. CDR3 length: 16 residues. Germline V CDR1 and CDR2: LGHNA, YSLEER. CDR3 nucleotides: TGCGCCACCTCCTGGCGACTCTGGGCGCCGGGAGATACGCAGTATTTT. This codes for CATSWRLWAPGDTQYF.

The CDR3 here is CAWSRGLSRGLPGTQYF. The CDR3 DNA follows: TGTGCCTGGAGTAGGGGACTATCCCGAGGCCTACCAGGGACCCAGTACTTC. The chain uses TRBV30 and TRBJ2-5; 7 nucleotides match TRBD2. CDR3 size: 17 residues. Germline lookup yields CDR1 GTSNPN and CDR2 SVGIG (reference sequence). After removal of 2 bases from V and 7 bases from J, the junction contained 19 bases not matched to a gene. Filled out from reference TRBV30 and TRBJ2-5, the complete variable domain reads SQTIHQWPATLVQPVGSPLSLECTVEGTSNPNLYWYRQAAGRGLQLLFYSVGIGQISSEVPQNLSASRPQDRQFILSSKKLLLSDSGFYLCAWSRGLSRGLPGTQYFGPGTRLLVL.

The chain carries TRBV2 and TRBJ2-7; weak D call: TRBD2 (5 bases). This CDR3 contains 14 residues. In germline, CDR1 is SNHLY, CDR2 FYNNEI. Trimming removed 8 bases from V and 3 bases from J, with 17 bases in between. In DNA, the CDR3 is TGTGCCAGCGTACCGGGGATCCGGCACTACGAGCAGTACTTC. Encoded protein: CASVPGIRHYEQYF. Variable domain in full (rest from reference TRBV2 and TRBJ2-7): EPEVTQTPSHQVTQMGQEVILRCVPISNHLYFYWYRQILGQKVEFLVSFYNNEISEKSEIFDDQFSVERPDGSNFTLKIRSTKLEDSAMYFCASVPGIRHYEQYFGPGTRLTVT.

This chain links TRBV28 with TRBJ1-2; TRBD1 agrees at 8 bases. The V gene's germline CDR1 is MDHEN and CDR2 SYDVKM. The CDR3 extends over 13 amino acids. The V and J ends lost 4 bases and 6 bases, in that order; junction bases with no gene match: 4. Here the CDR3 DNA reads TGTGCCAGCAGTTCGGGACAGGAGAATGGCTACACCTTC. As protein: CASSSGQENGYTF.

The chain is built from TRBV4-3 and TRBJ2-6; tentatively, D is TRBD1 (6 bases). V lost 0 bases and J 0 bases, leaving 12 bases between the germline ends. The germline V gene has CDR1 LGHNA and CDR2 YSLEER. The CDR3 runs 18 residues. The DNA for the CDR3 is TGCGCCAGCAGCCAAGAGCGACAGGACACCTCTGGGGCCAACGTCCTGACTTTC. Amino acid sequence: CASSQERQDTSGANVLTF.

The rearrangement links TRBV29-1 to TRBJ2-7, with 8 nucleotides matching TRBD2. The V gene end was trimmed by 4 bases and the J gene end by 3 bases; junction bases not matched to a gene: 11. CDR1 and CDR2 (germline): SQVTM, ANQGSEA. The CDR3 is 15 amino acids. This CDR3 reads CSVAGGTVGGYEQYF. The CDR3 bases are TGCAGCGTTGCGGGGGGGACGGTTGGAGGCTACGAGCAGTACTTC.

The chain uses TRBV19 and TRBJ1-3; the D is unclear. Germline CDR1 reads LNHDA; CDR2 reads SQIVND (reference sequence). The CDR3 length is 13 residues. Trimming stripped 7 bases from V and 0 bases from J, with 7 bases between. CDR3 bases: TGTGCCAGTACGGAATACTCTGGAAACACCATATATTTT. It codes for CASTEYSGNTIYF.

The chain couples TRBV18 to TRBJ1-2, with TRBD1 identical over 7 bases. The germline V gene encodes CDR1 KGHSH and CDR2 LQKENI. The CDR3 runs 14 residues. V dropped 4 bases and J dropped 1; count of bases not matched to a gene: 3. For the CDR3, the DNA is TGTGCCAGCTCACTGGGACAGAATAACTATGGCTACACCTTC. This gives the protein CASSLGQNNYGYTF.

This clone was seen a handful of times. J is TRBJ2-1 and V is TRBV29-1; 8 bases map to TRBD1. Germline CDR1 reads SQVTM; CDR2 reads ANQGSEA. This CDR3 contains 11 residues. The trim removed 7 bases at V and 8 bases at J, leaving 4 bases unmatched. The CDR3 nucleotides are TGCAGCGCCACGACAGGGGATGAGCAGTTCTTC. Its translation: CSATTGDEQFF.

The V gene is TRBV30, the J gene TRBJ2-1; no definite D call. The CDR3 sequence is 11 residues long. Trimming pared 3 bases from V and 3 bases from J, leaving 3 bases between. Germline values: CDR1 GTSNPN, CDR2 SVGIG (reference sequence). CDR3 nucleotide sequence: TGTGCCTGGAGAGACTACAATGAGCAGTTCTTC. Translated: CAWRDYNEQFF.

CDR3 DNA sequence: TGCGCCAGCAGCCAAGAATTGGACAGTTTTTACAATGAGCAGTTCTTC. This codes for CASSQELDSFYNEQFF. The chain has TRBV4-3 and TRBJ2-1, with D tentatively TRBD1 (6 bases). In germline, CDR1 is LGHNA, CDR2 YSLEER. The CDR3 length is 16 residues. Trimming removed 0 bases at V and 4 bases at J, with 13 bases between.